The T cell receptor beta chain under discussion was sequenced for a study of blood T cells in healthy people across ages. Study-wide points: Unsorted PBMC material precluded a definitive naive versus antigen-experienced comparison. The study regarded diversity estimates from one million T cells as underestimates.

This clonotype showed up many times. Its target is unknown. The authors ran a second PCR of 7 to 11 cycles using a sample-barcoded 5' primer and a J-beta primer mix. TCRdb re-analysed the 5' RACE reads in MiXCR, keeping a single row per CDR3 protein. Of roughly 1.5 million distinct CDR3 sequences in the sample, roughly two fifths were seen once. The V end lost 6 bases, the J end lost 0 bases, and 9 bases lay between the germline ends. CDR1 and CDR2 from the germline V gene are MNHEY and SMNVEV (reference sequence). This CDR3 is built from 13 residues. This sequence was found in a woman aged 18-35 years in good health. The sequencing input was blood. The chain combines TRBV27 with TRBJ2-7; possibly TRBD2 for D (5 bases). Here the CDR3 reads CASSSRGSYEQYF. The CDR3 bases are TGTGCCAGCAGCTCCCGGGGCTCCTACGAGCAGTACTTC.